This entry lists 27 T cell receptor beta chains sequenced from one sample in a study of shared clonotypes between healthy human individuals. The data were produced by immunoSEQ multiplex PCR, yet TCRdb's version contains in-frame clones alone and is incomplete. Here the sample spans about 470,000 clones, about four fifths being singletons. The specimen was PBMCs. The receptors were sampled from a woman between 40 and 50 years old in good health. Some clones in this sample may be carry-over from other donors' samples.

This clone was seen once. This rearrangement joins TRBV28 to TRBJ1-5, with 9 bases identical to TRBD1. The CDR3 extends over 15 amino acids. Germline CDR1 and CDR2: MDHEN and SYDVKM. V shed 7 bases and J 5 bases; nucleotides not matched to a gene: 9. In DNA form, the CDR3 reads TGTGCCAGCATCCCTCCGACAGGGGGGGATCAGCCCCAGCATTTT. Its translation: CASIPPTGGDQPQHF.

This clone was counted only a few times. The sample contains more than one DNA sequence encoding this CDR3. The chain combines TRBV5-4 with TRBJ2-7; D is possibly TRBD1 or TRBD2 (5 bases each). The CDR3 contains 14 residues. Germline CDR1 and CDR2: SGHNT and YYREEE (reference sequence). Trimming took off 4 bases at V and 3 bases at J, with 14 bases between the two ends. CDR3 in amino acids: CASSQPGPRYEQYF. CDR3 coding DNA: TGTGCCAGCAGCCAACCGGGACCGCGCTACGAGCAGTACTTC.

The chain employs TRBV7-2 and TRBJ2-7; 9 nucleotides line up with TRBD1. CDR1 and CDR2 (germline): SGHTA, FQGNSA. J gave up 0 bases and V 4 bases, and 4 bases lay outside the gene matches. CDR3 length: 15 amino acids. This chain's CDR3 is CASSSRQGGSYEQYF. CDR3 sequence (DNA): TGTGCCAGCAGCTCCCGACAGGGGGGCTCCTACGAGCAGTACTTC.

The CDR3 sequence: CASSSRQRREQYF. The CDR3 coding sequence is TGTGCCAGCAGTTCCCGACAACGGCGCGAGCAGTACTTC. V and J are TRBV28 and TRBJ2-7, with D hard to call. The germline V gene has CDR1 MDHEN and CDR2 SYDVKM. This CDR3 has 13 residues. Trimming pared 4 bases from V and 6 bases from J, leaving 13 bases between.

The genes are TRBV18 and TRBJ1-2; D might be TRBD1 (5 bases). V was clipped by 2 bases and J by 2 bases, with 15 bases between them. CDR3 size: 16 residues. Germline V gene sequence: CDR1 KGHSH, CDR2 LQKENI. This CDR3 is CASSPADSPRNYGYTF. In DNA, the CDR3 is TGTGCCAGCTCACCAGCTGACAGCCCTAGGAACTATGGCTACACCTTC.

The CDR3, as DNA: TGTGCCAGCAGTCCCCTCGACAGGGGTTCAGAGACCCAGTACTTC. This sequence encodes CASSPLDRGSETQYF. The gene calls are TRBV27 and TRBJ2-5; 8 bases match TRBD1. The V gene's germline CDR1 is MNHEY and CDR2 SMNVEV (reference sequence). Trimming at V came to 5 bases and at J to 4 bases, leaving 9 bases not matched to a gene. The CDR3 totals 15 residues.

This chain joins TRBV28 and TRBJ1-5; TRBD1 is a possible D gene (6 bases). Trimming removed 3 bases at V and 4 bases at J, with 19 bases between. This CDR3 region has 17 residues. CDR1 MDHEN and CDR2 SYDVKM come from the germline V gene. Here the CDR3 reads CASSFLGGTQLNQPQHF. Here the CDR3 DNA reads TGTGCCAGCAGTTTTCTTGGTGGGACACAATTAAATCAGCCCCAGCATTTT.

The chain joins TRBV7-9 to TRBJ1-1; D is possibly TRBD1 (6 bases). CDR3 size: 15 residues. V lost 0 bases to trimming and J lost 5 bases, with 13 bases between them. CDR1 is SEHNR, CDR2 FQNEAQ, per germline (reference sequence). CDR3 in DNA: TGTGCCAGCAGCTTAGCTTCCAGGGGTTGGACTGAAGCTTTCTTT. It codes for CASSLASRGWTEAFF.

In the case of this clone: The sample has other DNA sequences that encode this CDR3 too. The V call is TRBV18, the J call TRBJ2-5; possibly TRBD2 for D (6 bases). V lost 6 bases, J lost 5 bases, and 13 bases lay in between. The CDR3 has 13 amino acids. The V gene's germline CDR1 is KGHSH and CDR2 LQKENI. The CDR3: CASSPGRQETQYF. In nucleotides, the CDR3 is TGTGCCAGCTCGCCAGGGAGGCAGGAGACCCAGTACTTC.

This chain uses TRBV5-4 with TRBJ2-5, with 8 bases identical to TRBD2. TRBJ2-7 explains the end of the DNA better; the J call may be wrong. Germline loops: CDR1 SGHNT, CDR2 YYREEE (reference sequence). CDR3 length: 16 amino acids. The CDR3 DNA reads TGTGCCAGCAGCTTGGTAATAGCGGGACCCTCCTACGAGCAGTACTTC. As protein: CASSLVIAGPSYEQYF.

CDR3 residues: CAWSGPSGGTGELFF. In DNA, the CDR3 is TGTGCCTGGTCGGGGCCGAGCGGCGGCACCGGGGAGCTGTTTTTT. This sequence joins TRBV30 and TRBJ2-2; D is tentatively TRBD1 or TRBD2 (5 bases each). The germline V gene has CDR1 GTSNPN and CDR2 SVGIG (reference sequence). With 5 bases removed from V and 4 bases from J, the gap between germline ends came to 17 bases. CDR3 length equals 15 residues.

The CDR3 nucleotides read TGTGCCAGCAGCAGAGGGGACAGGAACTACGAGCAGTACTTC. This sequence encodes CASSRGDRNYEQYF. J is TRBJ2-7 and V is TRBV7-9; 8 bases are a match to TRBD1. The CDR3 is made up of 14 amino acids. In germline, CDR1 is SEHNR, CDR2 FQNEAQ (reference sequence). J gave up 3 bases and V 5 bases, and 6 bases lay outside the gene matches.

The rearrangement links TRBV11-2 to TRBJ2-1; 7 bases line up with TRBD2. The germline V gene encodes CDR1 SGHAT and CDR2 FQNNGV. J lost 4 bases, V lost 3 bases, and 6 bases had no gene match. This CDR3 is 15 amino acids long. The CDR3 reads CASSFVTSSYNEQFF. CDR3 nucleotide sequence: TGTGCCAGCAGCTTCGTGACTAGCAGTTACAATGAGCAGTTCTTC.

V gene TRBV5-4 combines with J gene TRBJ1-5, with D possibly TRBD1 on 6 matching bases. The CDR3 contains 16 residues. The germline gives CDR1 SGHNT, CDR2 YYREEE (reference sequence). V gave up 4 bases and J gave up 0 bases, with 14 bases separating them. The CDR3 loop reads CASSMGGGDSNQPQHF. CDR3 coding DNA: TGTGCCAGCAGCATGGGGGGCGGAGATAGCAATCAGCCCCAGCATTTT. The full variable domain, rest sourced from reference TRBV5-4 and TRBJ1-5, is ETGVTQSPTHLIKTRGQQVTLRCSSQSGHNTVSWYQQALGQGPQFIFQYYREEENGRGNFPPRFSGLQFPNYSSELNVNALELDDSALYLCASSMGGGDSNQPQHFGDGTRLSIL.

The chain employs TRBV28 and TRBJ2-3; the match to TRBD2 covers 8 bases. V shed 3 bases and J 6 bases; nucleotides not matched to a gene: 17. Germline V gene lookup returns CDR1 MDHEN and CDR2 SYDVKM. The CDR3 contains 18 residues. CDR3 DNA sequence: TGTGCCAGCAGTTTCGGCCTTGCTAGCGGGTCCTTTTGGGATACGCAGTATTTT. Protein product: CASSFGLASGSFWDTQYF.

Comments on this clone: Other nucleotide sequences from this sample produce the same CDR3. The chain is built from TRBV18 and TRBJ1-5; weak D call: TRBD1 (5 bases). This CDR3 has 14 residues. The V gene's germline CDR1 is KGHSH and CDR2 LQKENI. V was pared by 3 bases and J by 4 bases, with 10 bases between. CDR3 nucleotide sequence: TGTGCCAGCTCACCTGACGGGGGGAATCAGCCCCAGCATTTT. Amino acids: CASSPDGGNQPQHF.

This clone was picked up many times. This rearrangement joins TRBV28 to TRBJ2-3; 7 positions match TRBD2. Germline CDR1 MDHEN, CDR2 SYDVKM. This CDR3 contains 18 residues. V was pared by 6 bases and J by 0 bases, with 15 bases of the junction left unmatched. CDR3 protein: CASRAIGGDYRSTDTQYF. The CDR3 DNA is TGTGCCAGCAGGGCCATAGGAGGGGACTACCGTAGCACAGATACGCAGTATTTT. Together with reference TRBV28 and TRBJ2-3, the CDR3 gives the full variable domain: DVKVTQSSRYLVKRTGEKVFLECVQDMDHENMFWYRQDPGLGLRLIYFSYDVKMKEKGDIPEGYSVSREKKERFSLILESASTNQTSMYLCASRAIGGDYRSTDTQYFGPGTRLTVL.

The CDR3 reads CAISAVGGNTEAFF. The CDR3 DNA follows: TGTGCCATCAGTGCTGTGGGAGGAAACACTGAAGCTTTCTTT. The genes are TRBV10-3 and TRBJ1-1; no definite D call. With 4 bases removed from V and 2 bases from J, the gap between germline ends came to 11 bases. There are 14 residues in the CDR3. Germline V gene sequence: CDR1 ENHRY, CDR2 SYGVKD.

This chain uses TRBV9 with TRBJ2-7; perhaps TRBD2 as D (5 bases). This CDR3 is built from 15 residues. From germline, CDR1 is SGDLS and CDR2 YYNGEE. Trimming stripped 4 bases from V and 6 bases from J, with 20 bases between. CDR3 in amino acids: CASSPGWQSSGEQYF. CDR3 DNA: TGTGCCAGCAGCCCGGGGTGGCAGTCCTCGGGCGAGCAGTACTTC.

CDR3 sequence (DNA): TGTGCCAGCAGCTTGGTGCTAGCGGGCCCCCACGAGCAGTACTTC. Its protein is CASSLVLAGPHEQYF. The chain combines TRBV5-6 with TRBJ2-7; 8 bases line up with TRBD2. The V gene end was trimmed by 0 bases and the J gene end by 5 bases; junction bases not matched to a gene: 7. This CDR3 has 15 residues. Looked up from germline, CDR1 is SGHDT and CDR2 is YYEEEE.

The genes are TRBV10-3 and TRBJ2-3; 8 bases are shared with TRBD2. V was clipped by 10 bases and J by 1 base; unmatched bases: 16. CDR3 size: 17 residues. CDR1 and CDR2 (germline): ENHRY, SYGVKD. The CDR3 coding sequence is TGTGCCACTGGGGCGGGAGGCCGGGACGGGGGCACAGATACGCAGTATTTT. It specifies CATGAGGRDGGTDTQYF.

V gene TRBV7-9 combines with J gene TRBJ2-7; TRBD1 aligns across 7 bases. The CDR3 consists of 18 residues. Per germline, CDR1 SEHNR and CDR2 FQNEAQ (reference sequence). V was clipped by 4 bases and J by 1 base; unmatched bases: 16. The CDR3 coding sequence is TGTGCCAGCAGCTACCCTGGGGCCAAAGGGGGCATTTCCTACGAGCAGTACTTC. Translation: CASSYPGAKGGISYEQYF.

This clone was seen once. This chain links TRBV11-2 with TRBJ2-5, with TRBD2 identical over 14 bases. Looked up from germline, CDR1 is SGHAT and CDR2 is FQNNGV. The CDR3 is 17 residues long. Trimming removed 0 bases from V and 5 bases from J; junction bases left unmatched: 5. The CDR3 DNA follows: TGTGCCAGCAGCTTAGACGGGACTAGCGGGAGCGGGGAGACCCAGTACTTC. Translating it yields CASSLDGTSGSGETQYF.

This clone was found a few times. The chain has TRBV5-6 and TRBJ2-7; unclear D gene. The CDR3 loop spans 12 amino acids. V was pared by 2 bases and J by 0 bases, with 3 bases between. The germline V gene has CDR1 SGHDT and CDR2 YYEEEE. This CDR3 reads CASSLFSYEQYF. In DNA, the CDR3 is TGTGCCAGCAGCTTATTCTCCTACGAGCAGTACTTC.

The gene calls are TRBV14 and TRBJ2-4; D remains unclear. With 1 base removed from V and 16 bases from J, the gap between germline ends came to 11 bases. The CDR3 has 11 residues. Looked up from germline, CDR1 is SGHDN and CDR2 is FVKESK. CDR3 coding DNA: TGTGCCAGCAGCCAAGGTAGTACCCGCTACTTC. This gives the protein CASSQGSTRYF.

The chain combines TRBV18 with TRBJ1-2, with 7 bases fitting TRBD1. The germline gives CDR1 KGHSH, CDR2 LQKENI. V dropped 4 bases and J dropped 3; count of bases not matched to a gene: 8. The CDR3 is 15 residues long. The CDR3 bases are TGTGCCAGCTCACTTCTGGCAGGGGGTGACTATGGCTACACCTTC. It is translated as CASSLLAGGDYGYTF.

The chain links TRBV28 to TRBJ2-7; the D gene is possibly TRBD1 (5 bases). Germline CDR1 MDHEN, CDR2 SYDVKM. V was shortened by 3 bases and J by 4 bases, with 7 bases between the two germline ends. CDR3 size: 12 residues. The CDR3 region is CASSFRVYEQYF. Here the CDR3 DNA reads TGTGCCAGCAGTTTCAGGGTTTACGAGCAGTACTTC.